This entry is about one T cell receptor beta chain. No antigen is known for it. Base quality data are lacking; no much larger clone is found one base away. The junction carries 9 bases between V and J, which are trimmed by 5 bases and 1 base respectively. Inclusive of the bounding cysteine and phenylalanine, the CDR3 is 14 residues long. Left in the record is the CDR3 DNA by itself, 42 bases read in frame from the first base. Reading the germline V gene (reference sequence) gives CDR1 LNHDA and CDR2 SQIVND. This sample is drawn from a study of blood T cell repertoires in COVID-19 (dated by TCRdb to 2018 to 2021). Background for the entire study: Samples from collaborators originated in the United States, Italy and Spain and spanned both the acute and convalescent phases of COVID-19. The material from the prospective study consisted of cDNA or gDNA derived from T cells, B-cell-depleted T cells, or PBMCs. Subjects who had been exposed to COVID-19, were actively infected with it, or had recovered from it provided the deeply sampled blood TCRbeta repertoires that made up the dataset. The repertoires were released in a freely available public database meant as a resource for research on the immune response to SARS-CoV-2. Samples were obtained from the ongoing ImmuneRACE study (first 160 participants) and from over 1,000 subjects provided by 6 global collaborators. Sample metadata almost always included a de-identified subject ID, COVID-19 status, age in years and sex. Where available, HLA class I and class II types were obtained from metadata supplied by the sample provider rather than from assay-based typing.

Overall study results and their limits: The amount of clinical and demographic metadata varied by source and participant and was provided uncurated.

Whole blood was collected in K2EDTA tubes by collaborating institutions according to the institutions' own protocols. For TCRbeta analysis, collaborator samples were shipped as frozen whole blood, as isolated PBMCs, or as DNA extracted from either sample type. TCRbeta CDR3 regions were amplified from genomic DNA by means of the immunoSEQ Assay, a bias-controlled multiplex PCR. On the authors' methods: Nucleated cell counts per sample were estimated from amplification of reference gene primers within the assay. Sequence reads were collapsed and filtered to measure the absolute abundance of every unique TCRbeta CDR3 rearrangement. Productive Simpson clonality was computed per sample as the square root of Simpson's diversity index over productive rearrangements. TCRdb provides this immuneACCESS table in a form limited to in-frame rearrangements. Some clones are lacking; in checked studies, under half of them reflect an unresolved V gene, and why the rest are absent is not known. The V and J calls and clone size are taken from that table; D and trimming were inferred from the DNA. Here the sample has roughly 250,000 clones; 65% to 85% occur a single time. Jointly, the top ten make up approximately 5.7% of the sample.

Recombination linked TRBV19 to TRBJ1-5, with the D gene not clear enough to name. This TCR came from a human donor in a cohort sampled during active COVID-19. Sequencing was done on a sample of peripheral blood. Read as DNA, the sequence is TGTGCCAGTAGTTTGACTGTAAGCAATCAGCCCCAGCATTTT. It specifies CASSLTVSNQPQHF. Where the CDR3 stops, the reference TRBV19 and TRBJ1-5 genes take over; the full variable domain is DGGITQSPKYLFRKEGQNVTLSCEQNLNHDAMYWYRQDPGQGLRLIYYSQIVNDFQKGDIAEGYSVSREKKESFPLTVTSAQKNPTAFYLCASSLTVSNQPQHFGDGTRLSIL.